The 32 T cell receptor beta chains in this list originate from one sample, sequenced in a study of blood T cells in healthy people across ages. Alongside a J-beta primer mix, a sample-barcoded 5' primer served in a second PCR lasting about 7 to 11 cycles. MiXCR, run by TCRdb on the 5' RACE reads, gives a single entry per CDR3 protein. This table holds approximately 780,000 distinct CDR3 sequences, roughly 24% found once. This same sample was also part of a study on T cells of mothers and their children.

The sample was blood. The origin of the receptors is a boy aged 10-17 years in good health.

This chain uses TRBV15 with TRBJ2-2; D unresolved. Germline values: CDR1 LNHNV, CDR2 YYDKDF (reference sequence). The V and J ends lost 1 base and 6 bases respectively, with 3 bases between them. The CDR3 is made up of 12 amino acids. CDR3 DNA sequence: TGTGCCACCAGCAGAGTGGCCGGGGAGCTGTTTTTT. It yields the protein CATSRVAGELFF.

The chain has TRBV6-1 and TRBJ2-1, with a possible D match to TRBD2 (7 bases). The CDR3 is 15 amino acids. Germline values: CDR1 MNHNS, CDR2 SASEGT. V lost 6 bases, J lost 7 bases, and 19 bases lay in between. CDR3 nucleotide sequence: TGTGCCAGCAGAGAGAGGGGGGGCCTTGGGAATGAGCAGTTCTTC. It specifies CASRERGGLGNEQFF.

This clonotype was counted a few times. The chain recombines TRBV3-1 with TRBJ2-7; 7 positions agree with TRBD2. The CDR3 is 13 residues long. Germline V gene data show CDR1 as LGHDT and CDR2 as YNNKEL (reference sequence). With 10 bases clipped from V and 3 bases from J, the junction kept 9 bases outside the gene matches. The CDR3 DNA sequence: TGTGCCACTTCCCTTCGGGGGGTCTACGAGCAGTACTTC. Protein sequence: CATSLRGVYEQYF.

The gene calls are TRBV12-3 or TRBV12-4 and TRBJ1-5, with D uncertain. The CDR3 has 13 residues. V lost 3 bases and J 3 bases, leaving 6 bases between the germline ends. In DNA, the CDR3 is TGTGCCAGCAGTTTGGTAGACAATCAGCCCCAGCATTTT. Amino acid sequence: CASSLVDNQPQHF.

The chain couples TRBV12-3 or TRBV12-4 to TRBJ2-5, with 7 bases lining up with TRBD2. The tail of the sequence fits TRBJ2-1 better, so the J call may be wrong. The CDR3 extends over 14 amino acids. CDR3 loop: CASRPSGEDNEQFF. The CDR3 DNA reads as TGTGCCAGCAGACCAAGCGGGGAGGACAATGAGCAGTTCTTC.

This clonotype appeared once. The chain combines TRBV7-9 with TRBJ2-7, with TRBD2 identical over 10 bases. The V and J ends lost 4 bases and 7 bases, in that order; junction bases with no gene match: 10. The CDR3 runs to 15 residues. Germline CDR1 and CDR2: SEHNR and FQNEAQ (reference sequence). CDR3 protein: CASSSQRAGGGEQYF. The CDR3 nucleotides are TGTGCCAGCAGCTCCCAGAGAGCGGGAGGGGGGGAGCAGTACTTC.

In its sample, this clonotype was seen a few times. The chain employs TRBV6-1 and TRBJ2-7, with D uncertain. Germline CDR1 is MNHNS and CDR2 is SASEGT. CDR3 length equals 14 residues. V lost 1 base, J lost 7 bases, and 14 bases lay in between. The CDR3 protein is CASSEDPQLFEQYF. The CDR3, as DNA: TGTGCCAGCAGTGAAGACCCACAGTTATTTGAGCAGTACTTC.

This clonotype appeared many times. V is TRBV5-1 and J is TRBJ2-7, with D unclear. Trimming took off 4 bases at V and 0 bases at J, with 11 bases between the two ends. Germline CDR1 reads SGHRS; CDR2 reads YFSETQ. This CDR3 has 14 residues. The CDR3 DNA follows: TGCGCCAGCAGCCCCTTTCTGAGCTCCTACGAGCAGTACTTC. This encodes CASSPFLSSYEQYF.

The V and J genes are TRBV5-4 and TRBJ1-4; D ambiguous. Germline V lookup: CDR1 SGHNT, CDR2 YYREEE (reference sequence). This CDR3 is built from 15 residues. The germline V and J ends were trimmed by 1 base and 8 bases, with 15 bases remaining between them. DNA of the CDR3: TGTGCCAGCAGCTTGTTGAAACAGTCGCACGAAAAACTGTTTTTT. Protein: CASSLLKQSHEKLFF.

The chain has TRBV14 and TRBJ1-2; 7 bases line up with TRBD1. This CDR3 has 17 amino acids. Germline CDR1 SGHDN, CDR2 FVKESK. V shed 1 base, J shed 6 bases, and the junction held 14 bases outside the gene matches. The chain's CDR3 is CASSQGNPTGFINGYTF. The CDR3, as DNA: TGTGCCAGCAGCCAAGGAAATCCGACAGGGTTTATTAATGGCTACACCTTC.

The V and J genes are TRBV5-1 and TRBJ2-5, with 10 nucleotides matching TRBD1. With the DNA end fitting TRBJ2-7 better, the J assignment may be wrong. The CDR3 is made up of 17 amino acids. Germline lookup yields CDR1 SGHRS and CDR2 YFSETQ. Here the CDR3 reads CASSLGETGTGVYEQYF. CDR3 in DNA: TGCGCCAGCAGCTTGGGGGAGACCGGGACAGGGGTCTACGAGCAGTACTTC.

This clonotype was recorded a few times. The chain has TRBV6-6 and TRBJ2-7; 8 nucleotides align to TRBD1. This CDR3 is 15 amino acids long. CDR1 is MNHNY, CDR2 SVGAGI, per germline (reference sequence). With V trimmed by 8 bases and J by 1 base, 10 bases remained unmatched. This CDR3 is CASSRAGGASYEQYF. CDR3 sequence (DNA): TGTGCCAGCTCCCGGGCAGGGGGCGCGTCCTACGAGCAGTACTTC.

This clonotype was seen a handful of times. The chain recombines TRBV9 with TRBJ2-3, with a tentative D call TRBD1 (6 bases). The CDR3 loop spans 17 amino acids. Germline V lookup: CDR1 SGDLS, CDR2 YYNGEE. V lost 0 bases and J 0 bases, leaving 14 bases between the germline ends. The CDR3 DNA is TGTGCCAGCAGCGTAGCTCCGGGACAACTGAGCACAGATACGCAGTATTTT. Translation: CASSVAPGQLSTDTQYF. Full variable domain (outside the CDR3, taken from reference TRBV9 and TRBJ2-3): DSGVTQTPKHLITATGQRVTLRCSPRSGDLSVYWYQQSLDQGLQFLIQYYNGEERAKGNILERFSAQQFPDLHSELNLSSLELGDSALYFCASSVAPGQLSTDTQYFGPGTRLTVL.

This clonotype came up a few times. The chain recombines TRBV12-3 or TRBV12-4 with TRBJ2-5; tentative D call: TRBD1 (5 bases). This CDR3 comprises 13 residues. Trimming removed 6 bases from V and 2 bases from J, with 10 bases in between. The CDR3 is CASRSTAQETQYF. CDR3 nucleotide sequence: TGTGCCAGCAGATCGACAGCACAAGAGACCCAGTACTTC.

This clonotype came up a few times. The chain uses TRBV7-2 and TRBJ1-1, with 7 nucleotides matching TRBD1. V lost 7 bases to trimming and J lost 3 bases; unmatched junction nucleotides: 2. The germline V gene has CDR1 SGHTA and CDR2 FQGNSA. This CDR3 spans 12 amino acids. CDR3 nucleotides: TGTGCCAGCACCGACAGGGACACTGAAGCTTTCTTT. It yields the protein CASTDRDTEAFF.

The V and J genes are TRBV28 and TRBJ2-4; D may be TRBD1 or TRBD2 (5 bases each). The germline V gene encodes CDR1 MDHEN and CDR2 SYDVKM. V lost 8 bases and J 5 bases, leaving 13 bases between the germline ends. The length of the CDR3 is 13 residues. CDR3 protein: CASGRDGENIQYF. CDR3 coding DNA: TGTGCCAGCGGTCGGGACGGGGAAAACATTCAGTACTTC.

This clonotype was observed a handful of times. This rearrangement joins TRBV6-1 to TRBJ1-2; perhaps TRBD1 as D (5 bases). Per germline, CDR1 MNHNS and CDR2 SASEGT. Trimming took 5 bases from V and 3 from J, leaving 22 bases between them. The CDR3 is 17 amino acids. In DNA, the CDR3 is TGTGCCAGCAGTCCCCGGGACCGACGAGACCGGGACTATGGCTACACCTTC. Amino acids: CASSPRDRRDRDYGYTF.

This clonotype came up many times. The rearrangement joins TRBV4-2 to TRBJ2-3; a possible D gene is TRBD1 (5 bases). Germline values: CDR1 LGHNA, CDR2 YNFKEQ. There are 15 residues in the CDR3. Trimming shortened V by 5 bases and J by 2 bases, and 14 bases separated the two germline ends. CDR3: CASSSGKEPTDTQYF. The CDR3 DNA sequence: TGTGCCAGCAGCTCAGGGAAGGAACCCACAGATACGCAGTATTTT.

This clonotype has just a few counts. The rearrangement uses TRBV9 and TRBJ2-1; TRBD2 aligns across 9 bases. The closer fit of TRBJ2-5 to the DNA end suggests the J call may be wrong. Per the germline V gene, CDR1 is SGDLS and CDR2 is YYNGEE. The length of the CDR3 is 15 residues. The DNA of the CDR3 is TGTGCCAGCAGCGTAGGCGCGGGGGGGCGTGAGACCCAGTACTTC. It is translated as CASSVGAGGRETQYF.

This clonotype was seen repeatedly, ten times or more. An end of the junction differs from the germline gene, which may be a read error. The V call is TRBV5-1, the J call TRBJ2-5; 12 nucleotides align to TRBD2. Germline V CDR1 and CDR2: SGHRS, YFSETQ. This CDR3 contains 14 residues. CDR3 residues: CASSRLAGEETQYF. CDR3 sequence (DNA): TGTGCCAGCAGCCGACTAGCGGGGGAAGAGACCCAGTACTTC.

This clonotype was counted between two and nine times. The rearrangement uses TRBV4-2 and TRBJ2-7; no definite D call. V was cut by 0 bases and J by 3 bases, with 9 bases left in between. The CDR3 consists of 14 residues. Germline V lookup: CDR1 LGHNA, CDR2 YNFKEQ. The CDR3 sequence is CASSQEGRFYEQYF. The CDR3 nucleotides read TGTGCCAGCAGCCAAGAGGGCAGATTCTACGAGCAGTACTTC.

V usage is TRBV5-1 and J usage is TRBJ2-1; D unclear. The J call may not be correct, given that the DNA end is closer to TRBJ2-7. This CDR3 has 13 amino acids. Per germline, CDR1 SGHRS and CDR2 YFSETQ. The CDR3 DNA reads as TGCGCCAGCAGCTTGGGCGGTATGGACGAGCAGTACTTC. It translates to CASSLGGMDEQYF.

The chain couples TRBV12-3 or TRBV12-4 to TRBJ2-3; 10 bases map to TRBD2. This CDR3 has 17 amino acids. Trimming cost V 2 bases and J 4 bases; bases outside gene matches: 9. CDR3 in DNA: TGTGCCAGCAGTTTATCCGGGACTAGCGTGAGCGCAGATACGCAGTATTTT. Translated: CASSLSGTSVSADTQYF.

V usage is TRBV12-3 or TRBV12-4 and J usage is TRBJ2-1, with TRBD1 identical over 8 bases. The CDR3 runs to 16 residues. Germline trimming cut 3 bases from V and 2 bases from J; bases unmatched to any gene: 6. The CDR3 region is CASSLVDREPYNEQFF. CDR3 coding DNA: TGTGCCAGCAGTTTGGTGGACAGGGAGCCCTACAATGAGCAGTTCTTC.

This clonotype has more than one count but fewer than ten. The chain links TRBV7-9 to TRBJ2-5; D possibly corresponds to TRBD2 (6 bases). Germline V gives CDR1 SEHNR, CDR2 FQNEAQ (reference sequence). Deletions cut 4 bases from V and 5 bases from J, with 20 bases between. The CDR3 covers 16 residues. This CDR3 is CASSSPGLQGRETQYF. The CDR3 bases are TGTGCCAGCAGCTCTCCGGGACTCCAGGGTAGGGAGACCCAGTACTTC.

This clonotype was detected only a few times. The V call is TRBV7-2, the J call TRBJ2-4; tentative D call: TRBD1 (5 bases). V was shortened by 1 base and J by 7 bases, with 20 bases between the two germline ends. CDR1 SGHTA and CDR2 FQGNSA come from the germline V gene. The CDR3 runs to 17 residues. CDR3 sequence reads: CASSLDPTGYLRNIQYF. CDR3 in DNA: TGTGCCAGCAGCTTAGACCCCACAGGATACCTTCGTAACATTCAGTACTTC.

This clonotype has only a few counts. The rearrangement joins TRBV13 to TRBJ2-7; 8 bases agree with TRBD1. J was trimmed by 0 bases and V by 5 bases; bases with no gene match: 3. The germline gives CDR1 PRHDT, CDR2 FYEKMQ (reference sequence). This CDR3 is built from 14 residues. CDR3 sequence: CASSEDRASYEQYF. CDR3 DNA: TGTGCCAGCAGCGAGGACAGGGCCTCCTACGAGCAGTACTTC.

The chain employs TRBV9 and TRBJ2-7; 7 nucleotides line up with TRBD1. Germline lookup yields CDR1 SGDLS and CDR2 YYNGEE. V dropped 0 bases and J dropped 5; count of bases not matched to a gene: 11. The CDR3 extends over 16 amino acids. The CDR3 loop reads CASSVAPSTGTNEQYF. The CDR3 DNA reads as TGTGCCAGCAGCGTAGCTCCATCGACAGGGACCAACGAGCAGTACTTC.

The sample holds a few counts of this clonotype. The rearrangement joins TRBV11-1 to TRBJ2-5; D unresolved. The V gene's germline CDR1 is SGHAT and CDR2 FQDESV (reference sequence). CDR3 length equals 15 residues. V was cut by 6 bases and J by 2 bases, with 16 bases left in between. DNA of the CDR3: TGTGCCAGCAGTACAAACCCGACGGCACAAGAGACCCAGTACTTC. Protein product: CASSTNPTAQETQYF.

This clonotype appeared a few times. The chain links TRBV30 to TRBJ2-1; 10 bases match TRBD1. Trimming cost V 2 bases and J 7 bases; bases outside gene matches: 5. Germline V gives CDR1 GTSNPN, CDR2 SVGIG (reference sequence). The length of the CDR3 is 14 residues. The CDR3 spells CAWSSGTGANEQFF. DNA for the CDR3: TGTGCCTGGAGTTCGGGGACAGGGGCAAATGAGCAGTTCTTC.

The chain is built from TRBV6-5 and TRBJ2-5; TRBD2 matches at 10 bases. Germline V lookup: CDR1 MNHEY, CDR2 SVGAGI. With V trimmed by 0 bases and J by 2 bases, 3 bases remained unmatched. The CDR3 loop spans 16 amino acids. The CDR3 reads CASSYSSSGGQETQYF. The CDR3 DNA sequence: TGTGCCAGCAGTTACTCGTCTAGCGGGGGACAAGAGACCCAGTACTTC.

In the case of this clonotype: A clone one base away is much larger, so this may be a read error. In nucleotides, the CDR3 is TGTGCCAGCAGTTTAGGGCCAGAGGTGAATTCACCCCTCCACTTT. Its protein product is CASSLGPEVNSPLHF. The chain has TRBV12-3 or TRBV12-4 and TRBJ1-6; no clear D gene. V shed 1 base and J shed 7 bases, with 11 bases lying between them. The CDR3 runs 15 residues.